These T cell receptor beta chains were read from a single sample in a study of vaccination and CD4 T cells after COVID-19. What these receptors recognize is not known. TCRdb ran MiXCR on the PCR reads and lists one entry per CDR3 protein. Of roughly 4,500 distinct CDR3 sequences in the sample, about 60% were seen once. The sequenced material came from CD4+ T cells from blood, cultured in vitro. The receptors originated from a human donor in good health. Both conserved end residues are part of each CDR3. The D gene is left open where the match is weak. Only part of the rows carry a size: once, few, many, or a class if the clone is expanded.

j_call clone_size d_call cdr3_length v_call cdr3_nt cdr3_aa
TRBJ2-7 . . 16 TRBV7-2 TGTGCCAGCAGCTTAGAGGCGGCTGAGCTTTCCTACGAGCAGTACTTC CASSLEAAELSYEQYF
TRBJ1-1 . TRBD1 15 TRBV5-1 TGCGCCAGCAGATTTGGAGGGACAGGGAACACTGAAGCTTTCTTT CASRFGGTGNTEAFF
TRBJ1-6 . . 16 TRBV25-1 TGTGCCAGCAGTGAATATCGGACGGCATCGAATTCACCCCTCCACTTT CASSEYRTASNSPLHF
TRBJ1-6 . . 17 TRBV20-1 TGCAGTGCTAGGAGGGGGGCTGGTCACCTGGATAATTCACCCCTCCACTTT CSARRGAGHLDNSPLHF
TRBJ1-2 . . 11 TRBV6-2/TRBV6-3 TGTGCCAGCAGCCACAATTATGGCTACACCTTC CASSHNYGYTF
TRBJ1-1 . TRBD1 14 TRBV9 TGTGCCAGCAGCAACCGGGACAGGGCTTATGAAGCTTTCTTT CASSNRDRAYEAFF
TRBJ2-5 . . 15 TRBV20-1 TGCAGTGCTAGAGATACGGGACTTTCCCAAGAGACCCAGTACTTC CSARDTGLSQETQYF
TRBJ2-2 . . 13 TRBV2 TGTGCCAACACGTTGTTGGACACCGGGGAGCTGTTTTTT CANTLLDTGELFF
TRBJ2-7 . TRBD2 23 TRBV11-2 TGTGCCAGCAGCTTACCGCCGGGGTGGATCGAGACTAGCGGGAGGGTGGAAGACTACGAGCAGTACTTC CASSLPPGWIETSGRVEDYEQYF
TRBJ1-2 few . 15 TRBV11-2 TGTGCCAGCAGCTTAGAGTGGGGAGGCAACTATGGCTACACCTTC CASSLEWGGNYGYTF
TRBJ1-6 few . 11 TRBV6-2/TRBV6-3 TGTGCCAGCAGTTACAAGGGACCCCTCCACTTT CASSYKGPLHF
TRBJ1-2 . TRBD1 16 TRBV20-1 TGCAGTGCTAGAGTCGTAGGGACAGGGGGGTACTATGGCTACACCTTC CSARVVGTGGYYGYTF
TRBJ1-6 . . 15 TRBV18 TGTGCCAGCTCACTCCGGAGGGAAAATAATTCACCCCTCCACTTT CASSLRRENNSPLHF
TRBJ2-4 medium-sized . 14 TRBV20-1 TGCAGTGCCCGTCATAACCTAGCCAAAAACATTCAGTACTTC CSARHNLAKNIQYF
TRBJ1-1 . . 17 TRBV20-1 TGCAGTGCTAGAGTCCAGGGGAGCCTGATCACATTCACTGAAGCTTTCTTT CSARVQGSLITFTEAFF
TRBJ1-2 . TRBD1 17 TRBV20-1 TGCAGTGTCGCCCCCCCTCTAAGGGACAGGGAGAACTATGGCTACACCTTC CSVAPPLRDRENYGYTF
TRBJ1-6 . . 16 TRBV5-5 TGTGCCAGCAGCGGAGGACTAAGGGCCTATAATTCACCCCTCCACTTT CASSGGLRAYNSPLHF
TRBJ2-2 few . 16 TRBV20-1 TGCAGTGCAAACGGGGTGACAGCGGATAACACCGGGGAGCTGTTTTTT CSANGVTADNTGELFF
TRBJ1-1 . . 13 TRBV20-1 TGCAGTGCTAAGGGCCCCTCGAACACTGAAGCTTTCTTT CSAKGPSNTEAFF
TRBJ2-3 . . 16 TRBV11-1 TGTGCCAGCAGCCGTGCCGGGACGAGGCTAACAGATACGCAGTATTTT CASSRAGTRLTDTQYF
TRBJ1-5 . . 14 TRBV19 TGTGCCAGTAGTATGGGGCACCCAGATCAGCCCCAGCATTTT CASSMGHPDQPQHF
TRBJ1-1 . . 15 TRBV20-1 TGCAGTGCCGTAAACAGGGCAGGGGTGGACACTGAAGCTTTCTTT CSAVNRAGVDTEAFF
TRBJ1-2 few TRBD1 14 TRBV6-1 TGTGCCAGCAGCAAGGACAGGGAGGCCTATGGCTACACCTTC CASSKDREAYGYTF
TRBJ2-7 medium-sized . 12 TRBV6-1 TGTGCCAGCAGTGAAAGGGGGGTTCAGCAGTACTTC CASSERGVQQYF
TRBJ1-2 . . 16 TRBV20-1 TGCAGTGCTAGAGATAAGGCAGGGAGGGATCACTATGGCTACACCTTC CSARDKAGRDHYGYTF
TRBJ2-7 few TRBD2 14 TRBV20-1 TGCAGTGCTAGGAGACTAGCGGTATTTGCCGAGCAGTACTTC CSARRLAVFAEQYF
TRBJ2-7 . TRBD1 14 TRBV7-6 TGTGCCAGCACCCACCGGGACAGGGATGACGAGCAGTACTTC CASTHRDRDDEQYF
TRBJ1-1 . . 14 TRBV6-4 TGTGCCAGCAGTGGGCGTGGGCAGGACACTGAAGCTTTCTTT CASSGRGQDTEAFF
TRBJ1-2 . . 15 TRBV6-1 TGTGCCAGCAGTGAACGAGGGCGTTCGAACTATGGCTACACCTTC CASSERGRSNYGYTF
TRBJ1-5 . TRBD1 17 TRBV6-5 TGTGCCAGCAGTTACCTCCCCCAAAGACAGGGCGGTCAGCCCCAGCATTTT CASSYLPQRQGGQPQHF
TRBJ1-5 few TRBD1 13 TRBV6-1 TGTGCCAGCAGACTCCGGGACAGGAATCCCCAGCATTTT CASRLRDRNPQHF
TRBJ1-6 . . 14 TRBV27 TGTGCCAGCAGGGGGTTCTCCTATAATTCACCCCTCCACTTT CASRGFSYNSPLHF
TRBJ1-1 . . 15 TRBV6-1 TGTGCCAGCATGAGGATGGGCCATCGGGACACTGAAGCTTTCTTT CASMRMGHRDTEAFF
TRBJ2-7 . . 13 TRBV5-1 TGCGCCAGCACAGATCTTCAGGGGAACGAGCAGTACTTC CASTDLQGNEQYF
TRBJ1-2 once . 13 TRBV7-9 TGTGCCAGCAGCGACCAGACGTCCTATGGCTACACCTTC CASSDQTSYGYTF
TRBJ1-2 once TRBD1 15 TRBV19 TGTGCCAGTAGGCGTGGGGGACAGGGCGGGTATGGCTACACCTTC CASRRGGQGGYGYTF
TRBJ1-4 few TRBD1 13 TRBV20-1 TGCAGTGCAGGGGACAGGGGGTCTGAAAAACTGTTTTTT CSAGDRGSEKLFF
TRBJ1-5 . . 15 TRBV19 TGTGCCAGTAGTCCCCGGGGGGGGCGCAATCAGCCCCAGCATTTT CASSPRGGRNQPQHF
TRBJ2-5 . . 17 TRBV6-2/TRBV6-3 TGTGCCAGCAGCAGATTCCTCGGTGTCCTTTTAGAAGAGACCCAGTACTTC CASSRFLGVLLEETQYF
TRBJ1-2 . . 14 TRBV10-3 TGTGCCATCAGTGAGAAAGCGGGCGACTATGGCTACACCTTC CAISEKAGDYGYTF
TRBJ1-6 few TRBD1 15 TRBV7-6 TGTGCCAGCAGCTCGGACAGGTTCAATAATTCACCCCTCCACTTT CASSSDRFNNSPLHF
TRBJ2-5 . TRBD2 15 TRBV24-1 TGTGCCACCAGTGATCCCAGCGGGGGGGCAGGGACCCAGTACTTC CATSDPSGGAGTQYF
TRBJ2-7 . . 15 TRBV6-1 TGTGCCAGCAGTGAAGAACGGGGGCTTTCCTACGAGCAGTACTTC CASSEERGLSYEQYF
TRBJ2-2 once TRBD2 15 TRBV15 TGTGCCACCAGCGTCCGGGACTACGGTCCCGGGGAGCTGTTTTTT CATSVRDYGPGELFF
TRBJ1-6 once TRBD1 14 TRBV19 TGTGCCAGTAGGGACAGGGGTTATAATTCACCCCTCCACTTT CASRDRGYNSPLHF
TRBJ1-2 . . 13 TRBV19 TGTGCCAGTATCCCCCCGGCCGGCTATGGCTACACCTTC CASIPPAGYGYTF